This note documents a single T cell receptor (beta chain) sequence. What it recognizes is unknown. The entry originates in a study of long-term antiretroviral therapy in people with HIV. Broader study findings: CDR3 lengths in HIV samples spanned a narrower range than controls. Older ART regimens may have been in use when blood was drawn between the mid-2000s and the late 2010s.

Germline-derived CDR1 and CDR2 are MNHNS and SASEGT. CDR3 length: 15 amino acids. Trimming pared 0 bases from V and 6 bases from J, leaving 11 bases between. The immunoSEQ assay was v3.0, run at survey level. TCRdb's table, derived via immunoSEQ multiplex PCR, lists solely in-frame clones and lacks some. The table includes tens of thousands of clones, roughly 80% detected once. The chain couples TRBV6-1 to TRBJ2-2; weak D call: TRBD2 (7 bases). The starting material was unsorted PBMCs, obtained 0.8 years before starting antiretroviral therapy. This TCR came from a man aged 18 to 30 with HIV. The CDR3 DNA reads TGTGCCAGCAGTGAAGCGGGGGAGGGGGCCGGGGAGCTGTTTTTT. This codes for CASSEAGEGAGELFF.